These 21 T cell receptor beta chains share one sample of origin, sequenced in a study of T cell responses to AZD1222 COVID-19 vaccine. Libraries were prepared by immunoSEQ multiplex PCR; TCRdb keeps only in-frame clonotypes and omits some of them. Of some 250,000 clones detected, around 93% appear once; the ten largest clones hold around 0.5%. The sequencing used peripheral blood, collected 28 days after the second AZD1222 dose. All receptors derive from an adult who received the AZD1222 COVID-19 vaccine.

The CDR3 spells CASQRASGGQETQYF. For the CDR3, the DNA is TGCGCCAGCCAACGGGCTAGCGGGGGCCAAGAGACCCAGTACTTC. The genes are TRBV5-1 and TRBJ2-5; TRBD2 aligns across 10 bases. Germline CDR1 and CDR2: SGHRS and YFSETQ. The CDR3 covers 15 residues. After removal of 7 bases from V and 1 base from J, the junction contained 7 bases not matched to a gene.

CDR3 sequence (DNA): TGTGCCAGCAGCTTAAACTCCTACAATGAGCAGTTCTTC. Translated, it gives CASSLNSYNEQFF. This rearrangement joins TRBV7-2 to TRBJ2-1; D gene unclear. The germline V gene has CDR1 SGHTA and CDR2 FQGNSA. The CDR3 extends over 13 amino acids. Trimming left V 2 bases short and J 0 bases short, with 2 bases between.

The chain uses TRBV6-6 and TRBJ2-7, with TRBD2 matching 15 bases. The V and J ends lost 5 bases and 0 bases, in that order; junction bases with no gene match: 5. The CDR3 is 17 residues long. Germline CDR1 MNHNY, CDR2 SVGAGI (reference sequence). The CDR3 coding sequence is TGTGCCAGCAGTCACGGACTAGCGGGGGGGAGCTCCTACGAGCAGTACTTC. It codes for CASSHGLAGGSSYEQYF.

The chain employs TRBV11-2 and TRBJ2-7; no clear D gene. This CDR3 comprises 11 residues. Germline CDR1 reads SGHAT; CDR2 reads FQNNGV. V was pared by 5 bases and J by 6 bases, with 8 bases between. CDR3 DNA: TGTGCCAGCAGCCCTTGGGGCGAGCAGTACTTC. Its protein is CASSPWGEQYF.

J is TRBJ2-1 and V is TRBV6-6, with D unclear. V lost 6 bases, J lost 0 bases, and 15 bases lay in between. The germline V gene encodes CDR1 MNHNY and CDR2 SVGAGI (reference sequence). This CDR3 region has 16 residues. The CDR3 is CASSPRVLSSYNEQFF. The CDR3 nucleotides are TGTGCCAGCAGCCCAAGGGTCCTGAGCTCCTACAATGAGCAGTTCTTC.

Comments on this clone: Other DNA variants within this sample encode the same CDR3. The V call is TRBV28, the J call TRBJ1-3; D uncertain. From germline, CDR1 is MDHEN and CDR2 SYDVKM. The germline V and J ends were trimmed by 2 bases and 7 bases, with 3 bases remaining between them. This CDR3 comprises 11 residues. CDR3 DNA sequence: TGTGCCAGCAGTTTACGGAACACCATATATTTT. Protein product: CASSLRNTIYF.

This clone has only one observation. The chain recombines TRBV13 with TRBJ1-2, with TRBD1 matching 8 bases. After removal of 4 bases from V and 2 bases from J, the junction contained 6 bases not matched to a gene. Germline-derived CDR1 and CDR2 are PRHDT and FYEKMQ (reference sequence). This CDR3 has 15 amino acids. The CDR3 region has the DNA TGTGCCAGCAGCTCAGTGACAGGGGAAAACTATGGCTACACCTTC. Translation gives CASSSVTGENYGYTF. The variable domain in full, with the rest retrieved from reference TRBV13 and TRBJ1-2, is AAGVIQSPRHLIKEKRETATLKCYPIPRHDTVYWYQQGPGQDPQFLISFYEKMQSDKGSIPDRFSAQQFSDYHSELNMSSLELGDSALYFCASSSVTGENYGYTFGSGTRLTVV.

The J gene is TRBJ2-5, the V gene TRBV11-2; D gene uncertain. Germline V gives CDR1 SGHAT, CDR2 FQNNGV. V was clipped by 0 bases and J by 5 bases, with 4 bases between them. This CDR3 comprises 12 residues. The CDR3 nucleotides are TGTGCCAGCAGCTTAGATCGGGAGACCCAGTACTTC. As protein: CASSLDRETQYF.

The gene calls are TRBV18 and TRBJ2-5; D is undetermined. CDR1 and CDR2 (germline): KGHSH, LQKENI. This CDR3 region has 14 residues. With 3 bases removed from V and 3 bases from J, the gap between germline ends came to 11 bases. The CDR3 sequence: CASSPQLGEETQYF. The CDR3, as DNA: TGTGCCAGCTCACCCCAGCTTGGGGAAGAGACCCAGTACTTC.

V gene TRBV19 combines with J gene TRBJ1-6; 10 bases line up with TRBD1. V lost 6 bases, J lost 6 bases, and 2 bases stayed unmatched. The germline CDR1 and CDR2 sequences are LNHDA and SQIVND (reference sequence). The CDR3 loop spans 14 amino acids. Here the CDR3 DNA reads TGTGCCAGTAGCCGGGACAGGGGTAATTCACCCCTCCACTTT. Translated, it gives CASSRDRGNSPLHF.

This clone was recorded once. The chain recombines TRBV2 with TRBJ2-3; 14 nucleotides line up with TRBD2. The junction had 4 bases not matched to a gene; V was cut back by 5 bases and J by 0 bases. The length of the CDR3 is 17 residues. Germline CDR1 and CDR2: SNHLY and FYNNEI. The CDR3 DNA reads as TGTGCCAGCAGTCCCGGGACTAGCGGGGGAAGCACAGATACGCAGTATTTT. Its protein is CASSPGTSGGSTDTQYF.

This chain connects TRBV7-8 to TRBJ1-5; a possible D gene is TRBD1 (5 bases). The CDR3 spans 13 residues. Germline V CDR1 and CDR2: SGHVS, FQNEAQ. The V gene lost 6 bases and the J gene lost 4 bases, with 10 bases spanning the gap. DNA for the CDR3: TGTGCCAGCAGTCGGGAGGGGAATCAGCCCCAGCATTTT. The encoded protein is CASSREGNQPQHF. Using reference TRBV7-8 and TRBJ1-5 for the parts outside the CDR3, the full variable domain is GAGVSQSPRYKVAKRGQDVALRCDPISGHVSLFWYQQALGQGPEFLTYFQNEAQLDKSGLPSDRFFAERPEGSVSTLKIQRTQQEDSAVYLCASSREGNQPQHFGDGTRLSIL.

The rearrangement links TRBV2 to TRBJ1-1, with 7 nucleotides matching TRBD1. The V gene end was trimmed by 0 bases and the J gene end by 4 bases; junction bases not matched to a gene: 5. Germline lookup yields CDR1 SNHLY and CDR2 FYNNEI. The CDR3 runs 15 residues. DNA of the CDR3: TGTGCCAGCAGTGAAGCGAGGGGGCGCGGCACTGAAGCTTTCTTT. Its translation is CASSEARGRGTEAFF.

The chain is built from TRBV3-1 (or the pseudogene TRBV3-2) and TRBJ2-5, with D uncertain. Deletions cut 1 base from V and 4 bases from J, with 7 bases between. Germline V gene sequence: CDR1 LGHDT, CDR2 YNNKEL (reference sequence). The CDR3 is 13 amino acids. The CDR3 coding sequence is TGTGCCAGCAGCCAAGGGAACATAGAGACCCAGTACTTC. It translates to CASSQGNIETQYF.

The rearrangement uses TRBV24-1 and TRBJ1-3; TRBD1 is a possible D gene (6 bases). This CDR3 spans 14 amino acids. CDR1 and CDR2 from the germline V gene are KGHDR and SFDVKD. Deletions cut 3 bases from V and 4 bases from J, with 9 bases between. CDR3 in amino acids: CATSDPDRGNTIYF. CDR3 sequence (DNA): TGTGCCACCAGTGATCCTGACAGGGGAAACACCATATATTTT.

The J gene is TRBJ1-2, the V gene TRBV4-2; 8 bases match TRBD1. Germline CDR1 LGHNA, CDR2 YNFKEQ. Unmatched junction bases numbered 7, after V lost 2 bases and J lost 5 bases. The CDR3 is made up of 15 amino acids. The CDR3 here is CASSQTDRERYGYTF. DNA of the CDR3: TGTGCCAGCAGCCAAACGGACAGGGAGAGGTATGGCTACACCTTC.

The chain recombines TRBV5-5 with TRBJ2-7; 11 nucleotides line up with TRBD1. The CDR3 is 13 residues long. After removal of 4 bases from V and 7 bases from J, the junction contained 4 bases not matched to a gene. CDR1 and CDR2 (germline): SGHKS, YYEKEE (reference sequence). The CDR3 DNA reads TGTGCCAGCAGCAGGACAGGGGGCGGAGAGCAGTACTTC. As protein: CASSRTGGGEQYF.

The chain's CDR3 is CASTGTGYEQYF. The DNA for the CDR3 is TGTGCCAGCACCGGGACAGGCTACGAGCAGTACTTC. The J gene is TRBJ2-7, the V gene TRBV28, with 8 bases that match TRBD1. This CDR3 comprises 12 residues. V was clipped by 7 bases and J by 3 bases; unmatched bases: 2. Germline CDR1 is MDHEN and CDR2 is SYDVKM.

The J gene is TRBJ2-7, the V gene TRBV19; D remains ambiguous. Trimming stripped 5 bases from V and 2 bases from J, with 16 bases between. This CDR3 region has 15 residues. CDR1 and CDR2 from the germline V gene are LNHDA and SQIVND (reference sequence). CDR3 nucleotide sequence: TGTGCCAGTAGTCCCCGTTCTATCAAAACCTACGAGCAGTACTTC. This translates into CASSPRSIKTYEQYF.

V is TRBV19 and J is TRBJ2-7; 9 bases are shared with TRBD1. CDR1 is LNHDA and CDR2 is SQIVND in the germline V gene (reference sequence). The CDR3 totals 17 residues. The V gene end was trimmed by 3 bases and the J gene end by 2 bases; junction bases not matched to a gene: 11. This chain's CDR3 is CASSILLGDRVTYEQYF. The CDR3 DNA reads TGTGCCAGTAGTATCCTGTTAGGGGACAGGGTTACCTACGAGCAGTACTTC. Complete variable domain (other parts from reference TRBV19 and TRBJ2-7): DGGITQSPKYLFRKEGQNVTLSCEQNLNHDAMYWYRQDPGQGLRLIYYSQIVNDFQKGDIAEGYSVSREKKESFPLTVTSAQKNPTAFYLCASSILLGDRVTYEQYFGPGTRLTVT.

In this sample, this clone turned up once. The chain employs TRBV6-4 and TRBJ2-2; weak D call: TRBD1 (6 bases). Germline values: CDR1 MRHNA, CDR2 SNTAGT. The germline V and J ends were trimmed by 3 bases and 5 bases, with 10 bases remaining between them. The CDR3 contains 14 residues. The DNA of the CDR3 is TGTGCCAGCAGTGAACAGGGACCTACCGGGGAGCTGTTTTTT. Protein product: CASSEQGPTGELFF.